This T cell receptor beta chain was observed in a study of blood T cells in healthy people across ages. Trimming stripped 0 bases from V and 11 bases from J, with 16 bases between. This CDR3 contains 14 residues. Per germline, CDR1 SNHLY and CDR2 FYNNEI. This clonotype was observed once. A second roughly 6 to 12 cycle PCR used barcoded and J-beta primers. MiXCR, run by TCRdb on the 5' RACE reads, gives a single entry per CDR3 protein. The table records some 800,000 distinct CDR3 sequences, 40% to 50% of them present only once. The rearrangement joins TRBV2 to TRBJ1-1, with D tentatively TRBD1 (6 bases). This receptor was taken from a man in his fifties or sixties in good health. The specimen sequenced was blood. CDR3 in DNA: TGTGCCAGCAGTGAAGCGGGGAGAGGGGGTGGCGCTTTCTTT. It codes for CASSEAGRGGGAFF.